This note documents a single TCR beta chain sequence. As yet, its antigen is unknown. The individuals who served as donors were healthy Caucasians living in Russia, aged about 6 to 90. CDR3 length: 18 residues. Germline CDR1 reads MNHNS; CDR2 reads SASEGT. Deletions cut 5 bases from V and 4 bases from J, with 26 bases between. A second PCR of roughly 7 to 11 cycles used a sample-barcoded 5' primer and a J-beta primer mix. TCRdb processed the 5' RACE reads anew with MiXCR; each CDR3 protein has one entry. The sample contains about 650,000 distinct CDR3 sequences, 52% of which appear only once. These data are taken from a study of blood T cells in healthy people across ages. Study-wide findings and caveats: Both higher diversity and more naive CD4+ cells marked long-lived donors when set against aged donors. Diversity figures based on one million T cells were deemed too low.

This clonotype was sampled from a woman aged 80 or over in good health. The chain recombines TRBV6-1 with TRBJ1-2; D is perhaps TRBD1 (6 bases). The sequenced sample consisted of blood. The CDR3, as DNA: TGTGCCAGCAGTCTTCTGGGGGCGCGATCTGTACGGGGCTATGGCTACACCTTC. Translation: CASSLLGARSVRGYGYTF.